Sequencing of this TCR beta chain was carried out in a study of T cells after yellow fever vaccination. Broader study findings: The booster response re-showed most primary clones: approximately 95% CD4, approximately 90% CD8. Contaminating bulk clonotypes could be abundant in FACS-sorted repertoires.

The CDR3 contains 16 residues. V lost 4 bases to trimming and J lost 6 bases; unmatched junction nucleotides: 9. Germline CDR1 SGHRS, CDR2 YFSETQ. This clonotype has at least ten counts. The antigen remains unidentified. Template-switching 5'RACE yielded the TCR cDNA; a universal primer site and UMIs were added in the process. TCRdb ran MiXCR on the 5' RACE reads and lists one entry per CDR3 protein. Among over 250,000 distinct CDR3 sequences listed, approximately 4% were seen once. The sequences come from PBMCs, collected 5 days after the yellow fever booster vaccination. The chain combines TRBV5-1 with TRBJ2-2; TRBD2 agrees at 10 bases. This sequence was found in a man between 18 and 35 years old who received the YFV17D yellow fever vaccine. The CDR3 sequence is CASSPPLAGEAGELFF. CDR3 coding DNA: TGCGCCAGCAGCCCCCCCCTAGCGGGGGAGGCCGGGGAGCTGTTTTTT.